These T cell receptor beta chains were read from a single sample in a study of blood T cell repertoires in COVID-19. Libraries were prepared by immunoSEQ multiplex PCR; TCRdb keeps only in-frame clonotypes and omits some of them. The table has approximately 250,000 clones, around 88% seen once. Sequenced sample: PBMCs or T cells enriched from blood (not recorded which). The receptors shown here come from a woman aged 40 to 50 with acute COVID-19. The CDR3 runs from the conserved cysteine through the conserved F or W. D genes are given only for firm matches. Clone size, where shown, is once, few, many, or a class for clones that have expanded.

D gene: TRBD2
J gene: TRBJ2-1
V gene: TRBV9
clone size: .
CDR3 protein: CASSGAGGEVSYNEQFF
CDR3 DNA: TGTGCCAGCAGTGGAGCGGGAGGGGAGGTCTCCTACAATGAGCAGTTCTTC

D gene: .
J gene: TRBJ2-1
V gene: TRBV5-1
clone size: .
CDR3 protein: CASSSRGPSESSYNEQFF
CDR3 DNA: TGCGCCAGCAGCTCCCGGGGTCCTAGCGAGAGCTCCTACAATGAGCAGTTCTTC

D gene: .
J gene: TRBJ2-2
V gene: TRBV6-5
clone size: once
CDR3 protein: CASRRGQINTGELFF
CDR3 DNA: TGTGCCAGCAGGCGGGGACAGATAAACACCGGGGAGCTGTTTTTT

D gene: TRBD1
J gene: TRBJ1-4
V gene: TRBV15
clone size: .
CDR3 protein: CATSRDGQGNEKLFF
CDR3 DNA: TGTGCCACCAGCAGAGATGGACAGGGCAATGAAAAACTGTTTTTT

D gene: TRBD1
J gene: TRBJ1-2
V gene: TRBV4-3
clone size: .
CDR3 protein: CASSQAVGTGGKDGYTF
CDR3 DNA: TGCGCCAGCAGCCAAGCGGTAGGGACAGGGGGCAAGGATGGCTACACCTTC

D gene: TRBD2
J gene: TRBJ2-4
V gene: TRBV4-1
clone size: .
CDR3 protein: CASSPASGKNIQYF
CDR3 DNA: TGCGCCAGCAGCCCGGCTAGCGGAAAAAACATTCAGTACTTC

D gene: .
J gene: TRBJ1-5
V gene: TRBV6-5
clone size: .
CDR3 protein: CASKPGQNQPQHF
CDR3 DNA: TGTGCCAGCAAACCGGGACAAAATCAGCCCCAGCATTTT

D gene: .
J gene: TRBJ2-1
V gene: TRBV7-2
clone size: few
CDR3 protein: CASSLKLALEQFF
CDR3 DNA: TGTGCCAGCAGCTTAAAACTAGCCCTGGAGCAGTTCTTC

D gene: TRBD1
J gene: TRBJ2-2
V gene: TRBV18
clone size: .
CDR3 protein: CASSRDRGNPGELFF
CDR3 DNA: TGTGCCAGCTCCCGGGACAGGGGAAACCCCGGGGAGCTGTTTTTT

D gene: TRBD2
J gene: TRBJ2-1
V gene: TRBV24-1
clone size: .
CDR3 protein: CATSESTGTSGTRTYNEQFF
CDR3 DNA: TGTGCCACCAGTGAGAGTACCGGGACTAGCGGGACCCGTACCTACAATGAGCAGTTCTTC

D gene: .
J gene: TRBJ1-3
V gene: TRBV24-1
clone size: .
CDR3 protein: CATSDPGSSGNTIYF
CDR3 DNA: TGTGCCACCAGTGATCCAGGCTCCTCTGGAAACACCATATATTTT

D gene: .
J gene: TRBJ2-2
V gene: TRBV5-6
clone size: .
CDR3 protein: CASSLDLDGELFF
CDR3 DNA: TGTGCCAGCAGCCTAGACTTGGACGGGGAGCTGTTTTTT

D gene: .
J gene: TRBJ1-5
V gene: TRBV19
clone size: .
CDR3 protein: CASSTWEAQPQHF
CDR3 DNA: TGTGCCAGTAGTACTTGGGAGGCTCAGCCCCAGCATTTT

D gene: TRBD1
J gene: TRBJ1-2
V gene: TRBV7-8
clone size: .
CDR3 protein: CASSLEGPGGDGYTF
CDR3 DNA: TGTGCCAGCAGCTTAGAGGGGCCAGGGGGCGATGGCTACACCTTC

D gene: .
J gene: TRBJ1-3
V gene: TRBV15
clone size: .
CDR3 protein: CATSRDLEGSGNTIYF
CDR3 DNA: TGTGCCACCAGCAGAGATCTTGAGGGCTCCGGAAACACCATATATTTT

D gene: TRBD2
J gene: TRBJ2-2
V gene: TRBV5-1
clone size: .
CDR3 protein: CASLPSGTNTGELFF
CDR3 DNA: TGCGCCAGCTTGCCTAGCGGGACTAACACCGGGGAGCTGTTTTTT

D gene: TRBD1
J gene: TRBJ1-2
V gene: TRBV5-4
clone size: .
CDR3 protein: CASSQPLGQGRDGYTF
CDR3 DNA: TGTGCCAGCAGCCAACCCCTAGGACAGGGAAGGGATGGCTACACCTTC

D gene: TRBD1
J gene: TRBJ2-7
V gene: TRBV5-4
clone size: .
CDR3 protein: CASSIGQGGPYEQYF
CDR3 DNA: TGTGCCAGCAGCATCGGACAGGGGGGGCCCTACGAGCAGTACTTC

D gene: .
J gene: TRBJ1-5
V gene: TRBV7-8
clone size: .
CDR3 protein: CASSQVGLGVGNQPQHF
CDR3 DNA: TGTGCCAGCAGCCAGGTAGGACTGGGCGTAGGAAATCAGCCCCAGCATTTT

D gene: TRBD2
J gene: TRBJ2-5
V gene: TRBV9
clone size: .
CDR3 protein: CASSVGESGGRGETQYF
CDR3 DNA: TGTGCCAGCAGCGTAGGGGAAAGCGGCGGGAGGGGAGAGACCCAGTACTTC

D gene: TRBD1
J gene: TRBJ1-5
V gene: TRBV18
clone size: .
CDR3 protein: CASSPNDRGNQPQHF
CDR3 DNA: TGTGCCAGCTCACCAAACGACAGGGGCAATCAGCCCCAGCATTTT

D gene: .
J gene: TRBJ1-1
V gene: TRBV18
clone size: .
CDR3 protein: CASSPANSGATEAFF
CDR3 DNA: TGTGCCAGCTCACCGGCTAATTCGGGAGCCACTGAAGCTTTCTTT

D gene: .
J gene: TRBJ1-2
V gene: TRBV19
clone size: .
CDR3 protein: CASTGTPYGYTF
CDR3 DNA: TGTGCCAGTACAGGGACACCCTATGGCTACACCTTC

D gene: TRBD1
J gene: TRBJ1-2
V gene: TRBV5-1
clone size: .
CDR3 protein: CASSLGQGDGYTF
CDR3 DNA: TGCGCCAGCAGCTTGGGACAGGGGGACGGCTACACCTTC

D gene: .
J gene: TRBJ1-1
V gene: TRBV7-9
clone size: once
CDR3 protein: CASSLDWGSDTEAFF
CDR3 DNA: TGTGCCAGCAGCTTAGATTGGGGCTCGGACACTGAAGCTTTCTTT

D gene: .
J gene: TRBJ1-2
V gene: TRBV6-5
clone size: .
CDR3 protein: CASSYSPTRGYTF
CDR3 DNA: TGTGCCAGCAGTTACTCTCCTACTCGGGGCTACACCTTC

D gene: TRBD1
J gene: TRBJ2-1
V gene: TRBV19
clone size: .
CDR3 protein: CASSIEGQGAGEQFF
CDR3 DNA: TGTGCCAGTAGTATCGAGGGACAGGGGGCTGGTGAGCAGTTCTTC

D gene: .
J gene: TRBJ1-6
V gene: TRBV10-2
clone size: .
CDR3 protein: CATTREEDYNSPLHF
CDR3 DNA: TGCGCCACCACGCGGGAGGAAGATTATAATTCACCCCTCCACTTT

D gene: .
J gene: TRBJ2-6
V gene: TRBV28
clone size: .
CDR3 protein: CASSFLRDKGFGANVLTF
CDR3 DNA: TGTGCCAGCAGTTTCTTAAGGGACAAAGGCTTTGGGGCCAACGTCCTGACTTTC

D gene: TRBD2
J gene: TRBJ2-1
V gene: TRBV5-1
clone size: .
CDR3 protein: CASSFGLAGNEQFF
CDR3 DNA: TGCGCCAGCAGCTTCGGACTAGCGGGGAATGAGCAGTTCTTC

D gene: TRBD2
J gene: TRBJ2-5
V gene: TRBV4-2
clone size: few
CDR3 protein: CASSQVRTSGRAGNQETQYF
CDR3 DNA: TGTGCCAGCAGCCAAGTTCGGACTAGCGGGAGGGCCGGTAACCAAGAGACCCAGTACTTC

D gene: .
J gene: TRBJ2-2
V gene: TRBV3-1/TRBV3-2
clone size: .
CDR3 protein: CASKRTEGTGELFF
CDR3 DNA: TGTGCCAGCAAACGGACTGAAGGCACCGGGGAGCTGTTTTTT

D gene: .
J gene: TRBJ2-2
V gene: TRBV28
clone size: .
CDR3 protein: CASSKTALLLGELFF
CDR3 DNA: TGTGCCAGCAGTAAGACAGCTTTACTTCTCGGGGAGCTGTTTTTT

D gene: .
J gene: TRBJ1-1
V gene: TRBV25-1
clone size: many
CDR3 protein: CASSRYRLRAYTEAFF
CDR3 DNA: TGTGCCAGCAGTAGGTATAGGTTGAGGGCGTACACTGAAGCTTTCTTT

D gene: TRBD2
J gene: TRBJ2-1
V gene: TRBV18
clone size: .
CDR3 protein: CASSPSGRNEQFF
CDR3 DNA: TGTGCCAGCTCACCAAGCGGGAGAAATGAGCAGTTCTTC

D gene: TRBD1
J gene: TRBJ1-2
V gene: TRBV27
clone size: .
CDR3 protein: CASSLGQGDGYTF
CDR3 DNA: TGTGCCAGCAGTTTAGGACAGGGGGATGGCTACACCTTC

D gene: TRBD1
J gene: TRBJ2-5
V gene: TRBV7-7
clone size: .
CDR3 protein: CASSSLSGGYETQYF
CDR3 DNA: TGTGCTAGCAGCTCCCTTTCAGGGGGTTACGAGACCCAGTACTTC

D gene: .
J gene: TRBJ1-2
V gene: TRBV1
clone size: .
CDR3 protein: CTSSQDREGPLGSYGYTF
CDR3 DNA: TGCACCAGCAGCCAAGATAGGGAGGGGCCCTTGGGGAGCTATGGCTACACCTTC

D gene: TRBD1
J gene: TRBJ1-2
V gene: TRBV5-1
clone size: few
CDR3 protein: CASSLSLQGAQGGYTF
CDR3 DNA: TGCGCCAGCAGCTTGAGCTTGCAGGGGGCGCAGGGTGGCTACACCTTC

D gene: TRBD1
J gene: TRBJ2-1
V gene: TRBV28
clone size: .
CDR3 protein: CASLPGQGDYNEQFF
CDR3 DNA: TGTGCCAGCCTCCCGGGACAGGGGGACTACAATGAGCAGTTCTTC

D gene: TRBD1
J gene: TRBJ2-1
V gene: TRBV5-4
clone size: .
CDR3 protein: CASSPPGQRSPSNEQFF
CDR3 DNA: TGTGCCAGCAGCCCTCCGGGACAGAGGTCCCCTTCCAATGAGCAGTTCTTC

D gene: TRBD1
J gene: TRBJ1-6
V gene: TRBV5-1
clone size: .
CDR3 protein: CASSLGTDNSPLHF
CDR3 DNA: TGCGCCAGCAGCCTCGGGACAGATAATTCACCCCTCCACTTT